This TCR beta chain is from a study of cytomegalovirus exposure and HLA in healthy donors. General observations from the study: Common viral pathogens seemed to be connected with several of the most significant clusters, according to a later analysis.

PCR amplification relied on 60 Vbeta primers (plus 13 Jbeta primers). Clones were sequenced by immunoSEQ multiplex PCR, and TCRdb holds only the in-frame ones, with some missing. The profile shows tens of thousands of clones, roughly four fifths of them singletons. Per germline, CDR1 LGHNA and CDR2 YSLEER. The V end was cut by 0 bases, the J end by 6 bases, with 4 bases between. The CDR3 runs to 12 residues. Turning to this clone: The target antigen is unknown.

The origin of this receptor is a man between 18 and 29 years old in good health and CMV-seronegative. This chain joins TRBV4-3 and TRBJ2-3; D is uncertain. Sequenced: PBMCs. CDR3 protein: CASSQDGDTQYF. CDR3 nucleotides: TGCGCCAGCAGCCAAGACGGGGATACGCAGTATTTT.